Listed below are T cell receptor beta chains from one sample, sequenced in a study of T-cell reconstitution after alpha-beta-depleted transplantation in children. TCRdb itself ran the PCR reads through MiXCR, one entry per CDR3 protein. This table holds approximately 230,000 distinct CDR3 sequences, over 20% found once. Sample: PBMCs, taken before TCRalphabeta/CD19-depleted stem cell transplant. All receptors come from a girl aged 2 to 9 with Fanconi anemia, due to receive a stem cell transplant. CDR3s include the opening cysteine and the closing phenylalanine or tryptophan. D genes are given only for firm matches. Part of the rows lack a size; the others show once, few, many or a class for expanded clones.

TRBV20-1,few,TRBJ2-3,TRBD2,TGCAGTGCTGGAAGACTAGCGGGAGATGGAGATACGCAGTATTTT,CSAGRLAGDGDTQYF
TRBV29-1,few,TRBJ2-5,TRBD1,TGCAGCGTTGAGGGGACAGTGTACCAAGAGACCCAGTACTTC,CSVEGTVYQETQYF
TRBV12-3/TRBV12-4,.,TRBJ2-1,.,TGTGCCAGCAGTCCCCTACAAAGCTCCTACAATGAGCAGTTCTTC,CASSPLQSSYNEQFF
TRBV12-3/TRBV12-4,many,TRBJ1-5,.,TGTGCCAGCAGTCCATTGGGTTCGGGCAATCAGCCCCAGCATTTT,CASSPLGSGNQPQHF
TRBV5-6,.,TRBJ2-2,.,TGTGCCAGCAGCCCTTACGGACAGAGGAACACCGGGGAGCTGTTTTTT,CASSPYGQRNTGELFF
TRBV12-3/TRBV12-4,many,TRBJ2-1,.,TGTGCCAGCAGGCTATCTAGCGACAAGCAGTTCTTC,CASRLSSDKQFF
TRBV5-1,.,TRBJ2-7,.,TGCGCCAGCAGCTTGGATGTCAACCTCTACGAGCAGTACTTC,CASSLDVNLYEQYF
TRBV20-1,many,TRBJ2-2,.,TGCAGTGCTCCACTAGCGAACACCGGGGAGCTGTTTTTT,CSAPLANTGELFF
TRBV3-1,.,TRBJ2-3,TRBD2,TGTGCCAGCAGCCAAGCTTGGCGGGGGAGCACAGATACGCAGTATTTT,CASSQAWRGSTDTQYF
TRBV27,many,TRBJ2-2,TRBD2,TGTGCCAGCAGGAGGGGACTAGCCCGGGAGGGGGAGCTGTTTTTT,CASRRGLAREGELFF
TRBV24-1,many,TRBJ2-1,.,TGTGCCACCAGTGATTTGTTTGGGACACCGGGTGGCAATGAGCAGTTCTTC,CATSDLFGTPGGNEQFF
TRBV2,.,TRBJ1-2,TRBD1,TGTGCCAGCAGCCCCGGGACAGGGGCGAACTATGGCTACACCTTC,CASSPGTGANYGYTF
TRBV27,many,TRBJ2-7,TRBD2,TGTGCCAGCAGTTTCAGCGGGGGGGCCTCCTACGAGCAGTACTTC,CASSFSGGASYEQYF
TRBV20-1,few,TRBJ2-3,.,TGCAGTGCTTTACTAGGGCGCACAGATACGCAGTATTTT,CSALLGRTDTQYF
TRBV6-5,.,TRBJ1-1,.,TGTGCCAGCAGTTACTTAGGGGGGATGAACACTGAAGCTTTCTTT,CASSYLGGMNTEAFF
TRBV12-3/TRBV12-4,many,TRBJ2-1,TRBD2,TGTGCCAGCAGTTTCCCGGGACTAGCGGGATACAATGAGCAGTTCTTC,CASSFPGLAGYNEQFF
TRBV20-1,many,TRBJ2-3,.,TGCAGTGCTAGAACGGGCACAGATACGCAGTATTTT,CSARTGTDTQYF
TRBV6-1,many,TRBJ2-3,.,TGTGCCAGCAGCCTCGCGACAGGCCCCCTGGCAGATACGCAGTATTTT,CASSLATGPLADTQYF
TRBV28,few,TRBJ2-2,TRBD1,TGTGCCAGCAGACAGGGGTGGGACACCGGGGAGCTGTTTTTT,CASRQGWDTGELFF
TRBV29-1,many,TRBJ2-5,.,TGCAGCGGTAGTAGCGGCCAAGAGACCCAGTACTTC,CSGSSGQETQYF
TRBV28,many,TRBJ1-1,.,TGTGCCAGCAGTTTTGGGGGGGGGAACACTGAAGCTTTCTTT,CASSFGGGNTEAFF
TRBV20-1,.,TRBJ2-7,TRBD2,TGCAGTGCCTATACCCCAATCGGGGAGGGCGCCTCCTACGAGCAGTACTTC,CSAYTPIGEGASYEQYF
TRBV20-1,.,TRBJ2-7,.,TGCAGTGCTAGAGGGGAAACAAGTTACGAGCAGTACTTC,CSARGETSYEQYF
TRBV20-1,few,TRBJ2-1,.,TGCAGTGCTAGTCCTACAGGCCTCGGCGATGAGCAGTTCTTC,CSASPTGLGDEQFF
TRBV20-1,many,TRBJ2-3,.,TGCAGTGCTAGAGTAGGGCCCCGGTGGCGCACAGATACGCAGTATTTT,CSARVGPRWRTDTQYF
TRBV28,few,TRBJ2-5,TRBD2,TGTGCCAGCAGTTTGATTCGTCCGGGACTAGCCCACTTC,CASSLIRPGLAHF
TRBV29-1,many,TRBJ2-5,TRBD1,TGCAGCGTTGTAGGACAGGGAGAGACCCAGTACTTC,CSVVGQGETQYF
TRBV12-3/TRBV12-4,.,TRBJ2-7,TRBD1,TGTGCCAGCAGTTTGGTGGTAGACCGGGACAGAATCTACGAGCAGTACTTC,CASSLVVDRDRIYEQYF
TRBV4-1,many,TRBJ2-7,.,TGCGCCAGCAGCCAAGAGATAGCAGCCTACGAGCAGTACTTC,CASSQEIAAYEQYF
TRBV20-1,many,TRBJ2-7,.,TGCAGTGCTAGCCACGGAGGATCGTCCTACGAGCAGTACTTC,CSASHGGSSYEQYF
TRBV9,many,TRBJ2-1,TRBD2,TGTGCCAGCAGCGTACGCTGGAGGGAGGGGAATGAGCAGTTCTTC,CASSVRWREGNEQFF
TRBV28,many,TRBJ1-6,.,TGTGCCAGCAGTTTCAGGCAGAGCCACTATAATTCACCCCTCCACTTT,CASSFRQSHYNSPLHF
TRBV20-1,.,TRBJ2-7,.,TGCAGTGCTCGACAGGTGCTTAACTACGAGCAGTACTTC,CSARQVLNYEQYF
TRBV11-2,.,TRBJ1-1,.,TGTGCCGGCGGAGGGCGAGGGTGGACTGAAGCTTTCTTT,CAGGGRGWTEAFF
TRBV15,.,TRBJ2-3,.,TGTGCCACCAGCAGAGATAAGTGGGAGCGTAGCACAGATACGCAGTATTTT,CATSRDKWERSTDTQYF
TRBV29-1,.,TRBJ2-2,TRBD2,TGCAGCGTCGAAACGGGACTAGCGGAGAACACCGGGGAGCTGTTTTTT,CSVETGLAENTGELFF
TRBV5-1,.,TRBJ1-2,.,TGCGCCAGCAGCTTGGGGGACATCCACTATGGCTACACCTTC,CASSLGDIHYGYTF
TRBV20-1,many,TRBJ2-3,.,TGCAGTGCTGGGTCGGGACAAGCTCGTGATACGCAGTATTTT,CSAGSGQARDTQYF
TRBV20-1,many,TRBJ1-6,.,TGCAGTGCTAGTGTAGAACAGGGCCTTAATTCACCCCTCCACTTT,CSASVEQGLNSPLHF
TRBV20-1,.,TRBJ2-7,.,TGCAGTGCTAGAGTCAGTCTGTCCTACGAGCAGTACTTC,CSARVSLSYEQYF
TRBV5-1,few,TRBJ2-7,.,TGCGCCAGCAGCTTGGACGCGCACGAGCAGTACTTC,CASSLDAHEQYF
TRBV6-5,many,TRBJ2-3,.,TGTGCCAGCCGGGTCGCGGGGGCGGTAGATACGCAGTATTTT,CASRVAGAVDTQYF
TRBV20-1,few,TRBJ2-5,.,TGCAGTGCTAGGGGGTCGAAAGAGACCCAGTACTTC,CSARGSKETQYF
TRBV5-1,.,TRBJ1-4,TRBD1,TGCGCCAGCAGCATGCCGACAGGGGGCGTTGAAAAACTGTTTTTT,CASSMPTGGVEKLFF
TRBV10-3,few,TRBJ2-5,.,TGTGCCATCAGAGAGGACTGGCCGGGGGAAGAGACCCAGTACTTC,CAIREDWPGEETQYF
TRBV3-1,.,TRBJ2-7,.,TGTGCCAGCAATCAGGGCTGGGGCTACGAGCAGTACTTC,CASNQGWGYEQYF
TRBV7-2,.,TRBJ2-1,.,TGTGCCAGCAGCAAAACGCCGGGCCTATCCTACAATGAGCAGTTCTTC,CASSKTPGLSYNEQFF
TRBV27,many,TRBJ2-7,TRBD1,TGTGCCAGCAGCCCAGACAGGGGCCCATACGAGCAGTACTTC,CASSPDRGPYEQYF
TRBV12-3/TRBV12-4,many,TRBJ2-3,TRBD2,TGTGCCAGCAGTTTCCTGGCGGGGGGGCCAGATACGCAGTATTTT,CASSFLAGGPDTQYF
TRBV29-1,.,TRBJ2-3,.,TGCAGCGTTGGGGGCCGACTAAGCACAGATACGCAGTATTTT,CSVGGRLSTDTQYF
TRBV11-2,many,TRBJ2-1,TRBD2,TGTGCCAGCAGCTTATTTAGCGGGGGGCGTTACAATGAGCAGTTCTTC,CASSLFSGGRYNEQFF
TRBV7-2,few,TRBJ2-5,TRBD1,TGTGCCAGCAGCCTGAACAGGGGCCAAGAGACCCAGTACTTC,CASSLNRGQETQYF
TRBV28,many,TRBJ1-2,.,TGTGCCAGCCAAAACCCCAGGAACATGATCGGATACTATGGCTACACCTTC,CASQNPRNMIGYYGYTF
TRBV11-2,.,TRBJ2-1,TRBD2,TGTGCCAGCAGCTTACCCAGACTAGCGCGACACAATGAGCAGTTCTTC,CASSLPRLARHNEQFF
TRBV5-1,few,TRBJ2-7,TRBD1,TGCGCCAGCAGCTTGTCCGGGACAGGGGTCTACGAGCAGTACTTC,CASSLSGTGVYEQYF
TRBV15,.,TRBJ2-5,TRBD1,TGTGCCACCGAGGGGGCCCAAGAGACCCAGTACTTC,CATEGAQETQYF